The 4 T cell receptor beta chains below all came from one sample that was sequenced in a study of early T cells in non-severe SARS-CoV-2 infection. TCRdb ran MiXCR on the 5' RACE reads and lists one entry per CDR3 protein. Seen here are 30,000 to 45,000 distinct CDR3 sequences, roughly 3.9% observed once, and the top ten hold 8% to 10%. The sequencing sample was made of whole blood. The source is an adult who was a healthcare worker with PCR-confirmed SARS-CoV-2 infection or an uninfected control (not recorded which).

The chain employs TRBV5-1 and TRBJ2-5, with D tentatively TRBD1 (6 bases). V was pared by 2 bases and J by 5 bases, with 13 bases between. This CDR3 has 14 residues. Germline V gives CDR1 SGHRS, CDR2 YFSETQ. The CDR3 nucleotides are TGCGCCAGCAGCTTTGCAGGGGCGTTGGAGACCCAGTACTTC. Its translation is CASSFAGALETQYF.

At least ten counts were recorded for this clonotype. The chain joins TRBV29-1 to TRBJ2-4, with 8 bases aligning to TRBD1. This CDR3 is 15 amino acids long. Germline assignment: CDR1 SQVTM and CDR2 ANQGSEA. V trimming: 4 bases; J trimming: 9 bases; junction bases outside the gene matches: 14. The CDR3 DNA reads as TGCAGCGTTGGGACGGGACAGGTGGGGATAGGCATTCAGTACTTC. This codes for CSVGTGQVGIGIQYF.

This clonotype was seen repeatedly, ten times or more. This chain uses TRBV7-9 with TRBJ2-5; no reliable D call. Germline V CDR1 and CDR2: SEHNR, FQNEAQ (reference sequence). The CDR3 runs 12 residues. Trimming left V 1 base short and J 6 bases short, with 6 bases between. The CDR3 DNA follows: TGTGCCAGCAGCTTAGAGGTTAAGACCCAGTACTTC. Residues: CASSLEVKTQYF.

This clonotype was detected a few times. The chain joins TRBV16 to TRBJ2-2; weak D call: TRBD2 (5 bases). Per germline, CDR1 KGHSY and CDR2 FQNENV. V lost 4 bases and J lost 1, with 19 bases in between. The CDR3 contains 18 residues. The CDR3: CASSPQSGLPGNTGELFF. DNA of the CDR3: TGTGCCAGCAGCCCTCAATCGGGGTTGCCTGGGAACACCGGGGAGCTGTTTTTT.